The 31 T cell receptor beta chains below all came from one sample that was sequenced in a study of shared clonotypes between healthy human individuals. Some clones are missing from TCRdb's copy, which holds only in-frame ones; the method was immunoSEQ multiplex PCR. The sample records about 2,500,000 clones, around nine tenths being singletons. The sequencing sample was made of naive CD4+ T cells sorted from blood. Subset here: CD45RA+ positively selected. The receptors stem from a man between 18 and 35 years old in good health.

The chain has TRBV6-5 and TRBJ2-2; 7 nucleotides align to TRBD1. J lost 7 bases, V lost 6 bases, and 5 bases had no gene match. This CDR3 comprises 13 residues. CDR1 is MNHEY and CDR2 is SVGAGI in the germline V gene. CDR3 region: CASRQGQFGELFF. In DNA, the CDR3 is TGTGCCAGCAGACAGGGACAGTTCGGGGAGCTGTTTTTT.

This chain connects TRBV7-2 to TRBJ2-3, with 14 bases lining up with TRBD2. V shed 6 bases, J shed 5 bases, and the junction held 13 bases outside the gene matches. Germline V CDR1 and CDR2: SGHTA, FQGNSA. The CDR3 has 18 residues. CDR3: CASSPALLGTSGRDTQYF. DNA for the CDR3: TGTGCCAGCAGTCCAGCCTTATTAGGGACTAGCGGGAGAGATACGCAGTATTTT. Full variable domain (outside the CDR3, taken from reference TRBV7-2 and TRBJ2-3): GAGVSQSPSNKVTEKGKDVELRCDPISGHTALYWYRQSLGQGLEFLIYFQGNSAPDKSGLPSDRFSAERTGGSVSTLTIQRTQQEDSAVYLCASSPALLGTSGRDTQYFGPGTRLTVL.

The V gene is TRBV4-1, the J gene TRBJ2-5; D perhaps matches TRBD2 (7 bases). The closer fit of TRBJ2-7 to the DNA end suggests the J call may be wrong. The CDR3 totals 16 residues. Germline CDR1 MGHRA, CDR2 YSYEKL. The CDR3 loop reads CASSQGGGGYHYEQYF. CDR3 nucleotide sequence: TGCGCCAGCAGCCAAGGGGGCGGGGGCTACCACTACGAGCAGTACTTC.

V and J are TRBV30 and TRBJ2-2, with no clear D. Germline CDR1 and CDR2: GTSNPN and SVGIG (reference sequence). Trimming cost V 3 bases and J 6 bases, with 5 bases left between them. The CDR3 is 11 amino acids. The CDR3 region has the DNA TGTGCCTGGAGAATAGCCGGGGAGCTGTTTTTT. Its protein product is CAWRIAGELFF.

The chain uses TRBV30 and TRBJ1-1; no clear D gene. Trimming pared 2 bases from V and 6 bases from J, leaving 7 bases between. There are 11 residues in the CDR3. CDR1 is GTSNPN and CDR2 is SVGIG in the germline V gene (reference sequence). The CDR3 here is CAWSLSPEAFF. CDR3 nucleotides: TGTGCCTGGAGTCTTAGCCCTGAAGCTTTCTTT.

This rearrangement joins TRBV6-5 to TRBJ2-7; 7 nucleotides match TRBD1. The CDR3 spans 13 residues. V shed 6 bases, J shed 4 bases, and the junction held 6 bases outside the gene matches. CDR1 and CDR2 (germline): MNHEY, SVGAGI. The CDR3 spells CASRPGQLYEQYF. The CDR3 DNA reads TGTGCCAGCAGGCCGGGACAGCTATACGAGCAGTACTTC.

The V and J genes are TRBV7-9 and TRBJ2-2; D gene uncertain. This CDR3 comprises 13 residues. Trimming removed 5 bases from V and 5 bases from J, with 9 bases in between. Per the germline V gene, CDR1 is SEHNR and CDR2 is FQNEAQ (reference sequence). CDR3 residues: CASSILGTGELFF. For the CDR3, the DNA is TGTGCCAGCAGCATTCTCGGGACCGGGGAGCTGTTTTTT.

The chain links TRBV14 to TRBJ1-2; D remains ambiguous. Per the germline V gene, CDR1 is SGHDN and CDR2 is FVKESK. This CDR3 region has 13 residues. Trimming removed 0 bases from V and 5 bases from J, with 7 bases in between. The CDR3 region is CASSQDQVYGYTF. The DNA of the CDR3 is TGTGCCAGCAGCCAAGATCAGGTTTATGGCTACACCTTC.

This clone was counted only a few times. The CDR3 coding sequence is TGTGCCAGTAGTATATCGGGTGGCTACACCTTC. Translated, it gives CASSISGGYTF. The chain employs TRBV19 and TRBJ1-2; D unresolved. CDR3 length: 11 amino acids. Trimming stripped 2 bases from V and 7 bases from J, with 5 bases between. Germline loops: CDR1 LNHDA, CDR2 SQIVND (reference sequence).

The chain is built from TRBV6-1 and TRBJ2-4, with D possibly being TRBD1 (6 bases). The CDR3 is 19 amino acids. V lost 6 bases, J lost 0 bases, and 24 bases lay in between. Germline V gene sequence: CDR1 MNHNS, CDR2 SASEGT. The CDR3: CASSENFRGSDVAKNIQYF. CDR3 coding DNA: TGTGCCAGCAGCGAAAACTTTAGGGGGAGTGATGTAGCCAAAAACATTCAGTACTTC.

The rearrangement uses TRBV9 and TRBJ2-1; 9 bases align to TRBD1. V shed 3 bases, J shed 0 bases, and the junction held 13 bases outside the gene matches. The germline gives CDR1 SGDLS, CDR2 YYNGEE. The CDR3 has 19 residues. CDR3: CASSAPRLGTGSSYNEQFF. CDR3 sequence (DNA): TGTGCCAGCAGCGCCCCCCGACTAGGGACAGGGAGCTCCTACAATGAGCAGTTCTTC.

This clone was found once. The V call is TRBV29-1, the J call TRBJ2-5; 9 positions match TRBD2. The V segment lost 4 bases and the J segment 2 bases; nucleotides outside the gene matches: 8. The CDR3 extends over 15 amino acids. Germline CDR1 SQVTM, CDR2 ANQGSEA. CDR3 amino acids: CSVGFTSGLQETQYF. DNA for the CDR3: TGCAGCGTTGGTTTCACTAGCGGGCTGCAAGAGACCCAGTACTTC.

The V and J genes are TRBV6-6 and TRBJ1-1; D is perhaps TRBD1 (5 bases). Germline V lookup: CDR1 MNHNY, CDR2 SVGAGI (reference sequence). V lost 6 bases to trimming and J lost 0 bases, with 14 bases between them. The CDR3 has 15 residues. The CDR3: CASSPSWGMNTEAFF. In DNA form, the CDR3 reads TGTGCCAGCAGCCCCTCTTGGGGCATGAACACTGAAGCTTTCTTT.

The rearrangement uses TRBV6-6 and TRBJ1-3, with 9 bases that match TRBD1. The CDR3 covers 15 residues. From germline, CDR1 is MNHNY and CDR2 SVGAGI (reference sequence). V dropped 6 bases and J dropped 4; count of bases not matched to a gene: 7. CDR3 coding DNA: TGTGCCAGCAGCGGACAGGGGATGAGGGGAAACACCATATATTTT. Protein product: CASSGQGMRGNTIYF.

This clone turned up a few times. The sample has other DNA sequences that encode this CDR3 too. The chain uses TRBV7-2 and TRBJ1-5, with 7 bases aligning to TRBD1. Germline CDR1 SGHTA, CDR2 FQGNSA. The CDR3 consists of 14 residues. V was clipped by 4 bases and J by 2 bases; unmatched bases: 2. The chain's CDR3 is CASSSTGGNQPQHF. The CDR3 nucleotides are TGTGCCAGCAGCTCCACAGGGGGCAATCAGCCCCAGCATTTT.

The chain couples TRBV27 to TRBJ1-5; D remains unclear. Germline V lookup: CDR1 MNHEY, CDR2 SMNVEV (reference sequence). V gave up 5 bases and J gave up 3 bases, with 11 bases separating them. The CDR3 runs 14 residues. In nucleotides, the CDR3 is TGTGCCAGCAGTCCGCAGGACTCCAATCAGCCCCAGCATTTT. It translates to CASSPQDSNQPQHF.

CDR3: CASSLYEGFYSGNTIYF. The CDR3, as DNA: TGTGCCAGCAGTTTATATGAGGGGTTCTACTCTGGAAACACCATATATTTT. This chain links TRBV28 with TRBJ1-3, with D perhaps TRBD1 (5 bases). Trimming took off 1 base at V and 0 bases at J, with 13 bases between the two ends. The CDR3 length is 17 residues. Looked up from germline, CDR1 is MDHEN and CDR2 is SYDVKM.

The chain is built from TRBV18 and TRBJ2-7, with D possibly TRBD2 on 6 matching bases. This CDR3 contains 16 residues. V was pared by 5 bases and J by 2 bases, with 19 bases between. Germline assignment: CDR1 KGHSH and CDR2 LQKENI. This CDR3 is CASSGGPGRGPYEQYF. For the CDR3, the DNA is TGTGCCAGCTCAGGAGGGCCAGGTCGGGGCCCCTACGAGCAGTACTTC.

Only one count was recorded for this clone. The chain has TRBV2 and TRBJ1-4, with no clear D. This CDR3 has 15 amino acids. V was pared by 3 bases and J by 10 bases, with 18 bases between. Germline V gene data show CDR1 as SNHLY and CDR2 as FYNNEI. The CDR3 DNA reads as TGTGCCAGCAGTGAGTTAACTTTAAGGGCCGGAAAACTGTTTTTT. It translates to CASSELTLRAGKLFF.

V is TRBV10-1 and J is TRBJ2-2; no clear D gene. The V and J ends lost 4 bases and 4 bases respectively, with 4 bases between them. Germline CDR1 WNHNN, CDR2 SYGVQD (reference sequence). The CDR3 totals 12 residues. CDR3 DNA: TGCGCCAGCAGTGGGACCACCGGGGAGCTGTTTTTT. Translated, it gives CASSGTTGELFF.

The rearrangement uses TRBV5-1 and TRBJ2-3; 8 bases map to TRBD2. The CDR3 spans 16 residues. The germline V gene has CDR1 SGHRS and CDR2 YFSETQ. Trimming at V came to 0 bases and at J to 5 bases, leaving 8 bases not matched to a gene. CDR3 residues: CASSLGAGAGQDTQYF. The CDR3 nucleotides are TGCGCCAGCAGCTTGGGAGCGGGAGCGGGGCAAGATACGCAGTATTTT.

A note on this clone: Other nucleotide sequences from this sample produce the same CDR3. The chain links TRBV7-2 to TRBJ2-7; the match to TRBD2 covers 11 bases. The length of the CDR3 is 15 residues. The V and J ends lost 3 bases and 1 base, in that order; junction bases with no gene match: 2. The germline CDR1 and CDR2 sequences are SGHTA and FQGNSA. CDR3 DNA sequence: TGTGCCAGCAGCTTTACTAGCGGGAGTTCCTACGAGCAGTACTTC. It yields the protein CASSFTSGSSYEQYF.

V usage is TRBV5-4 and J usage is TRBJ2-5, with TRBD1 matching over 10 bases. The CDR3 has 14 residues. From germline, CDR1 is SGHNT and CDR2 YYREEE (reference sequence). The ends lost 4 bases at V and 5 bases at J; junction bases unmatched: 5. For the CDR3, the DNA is TGTGCCAGCAGCCAGGGACAGGGGAGGGAGACCCAGTACTTC. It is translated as CASSQGQGRETQYF.

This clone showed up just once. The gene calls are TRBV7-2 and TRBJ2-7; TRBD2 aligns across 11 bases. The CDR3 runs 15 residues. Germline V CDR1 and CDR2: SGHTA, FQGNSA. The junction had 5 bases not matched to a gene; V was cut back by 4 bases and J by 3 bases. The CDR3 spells CASSSGLAGYYEQYF. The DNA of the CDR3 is TGTGCCAGCAGCTCAGGACTAGCGGGCTACTACGAGCAGTACTTC. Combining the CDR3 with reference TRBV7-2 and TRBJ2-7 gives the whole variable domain GAGVSQSPSNKVTEKGKDVELRCDPISGHTALYWYRQSLGQGLEFLIYFQGNSAPDKSGLPSDRFSAERTGGSVSTLTIQRTQQEDSAVYLCASSSGLAGYYEQYFGPGTRLTVT.

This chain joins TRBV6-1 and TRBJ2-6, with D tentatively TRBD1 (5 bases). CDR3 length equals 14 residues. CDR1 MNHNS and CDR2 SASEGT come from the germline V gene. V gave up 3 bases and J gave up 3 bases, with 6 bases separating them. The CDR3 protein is CASSEQGGANVLTF. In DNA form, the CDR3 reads TGTGCCAGCAGTGAGCAGGGTGGGGCCAACGTCCTGACTTTC.

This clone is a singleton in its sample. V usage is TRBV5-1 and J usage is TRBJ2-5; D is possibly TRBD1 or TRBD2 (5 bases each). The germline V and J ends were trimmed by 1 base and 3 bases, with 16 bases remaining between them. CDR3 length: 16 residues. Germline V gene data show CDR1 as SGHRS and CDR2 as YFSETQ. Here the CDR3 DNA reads TGCGCCAGCAGCTTGCCCCCGGGACCATCCAAAGAGACCCAGTACTTC. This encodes CASSLPPGPSKETQYF. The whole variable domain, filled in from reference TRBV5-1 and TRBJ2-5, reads KAGVTQTPRYLIKTRGQQVTLSCSPISGHRSVSWYQQTPGQGLQFLFEYFSETQRNKGNFPGRFSGRQFSNSRSEMNVSTLELGDSALYLCASSLPPGPSKETQYFGPGTRLLVL.

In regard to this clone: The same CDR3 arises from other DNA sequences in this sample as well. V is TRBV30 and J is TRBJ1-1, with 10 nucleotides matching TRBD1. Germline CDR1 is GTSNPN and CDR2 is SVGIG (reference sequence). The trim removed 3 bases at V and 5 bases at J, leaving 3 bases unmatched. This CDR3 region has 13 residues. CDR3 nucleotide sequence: TGTGCCTGGAGGGCGGACAGGGGGACTGAAGCTTTCTTT. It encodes CAWRADRGTEAFF.

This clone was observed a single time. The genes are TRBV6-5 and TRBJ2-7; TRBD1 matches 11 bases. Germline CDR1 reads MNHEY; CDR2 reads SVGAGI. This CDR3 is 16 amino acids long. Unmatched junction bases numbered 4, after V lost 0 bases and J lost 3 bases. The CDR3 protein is CASSYSLGTGGYEQYF. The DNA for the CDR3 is TGTGCCAGCAGTTACTCTCTCGGGACAGGGGGCTACGAGCAGTACTTC.

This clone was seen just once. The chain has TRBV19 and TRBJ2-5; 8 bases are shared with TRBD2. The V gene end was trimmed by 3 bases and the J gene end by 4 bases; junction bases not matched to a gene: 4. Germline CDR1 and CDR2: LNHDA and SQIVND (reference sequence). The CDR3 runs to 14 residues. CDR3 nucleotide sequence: TGTGCCAGTAGTATCTCTAGCGGGCTAGAGACCCAGTACTTC. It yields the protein CASSISSGLETQYF.

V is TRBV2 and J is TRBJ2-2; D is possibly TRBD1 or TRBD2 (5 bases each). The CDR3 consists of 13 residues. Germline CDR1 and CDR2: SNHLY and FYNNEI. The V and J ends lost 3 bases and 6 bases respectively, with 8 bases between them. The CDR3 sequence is CASSDEGSGELFF. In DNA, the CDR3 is TGTGCCAGCAGTGACGAGGGGTCCGGGGAGCTGTTTTTT.

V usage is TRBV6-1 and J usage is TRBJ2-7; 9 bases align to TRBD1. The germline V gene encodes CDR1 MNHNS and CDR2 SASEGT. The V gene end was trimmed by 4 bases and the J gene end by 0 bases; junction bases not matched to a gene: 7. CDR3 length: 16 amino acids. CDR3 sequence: CASSAIPGQGSYEQYF. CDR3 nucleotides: TGTGCCAGCAGTGCAATCCCGGGACAGGGCTCCTACGAGCAGTACTTC.